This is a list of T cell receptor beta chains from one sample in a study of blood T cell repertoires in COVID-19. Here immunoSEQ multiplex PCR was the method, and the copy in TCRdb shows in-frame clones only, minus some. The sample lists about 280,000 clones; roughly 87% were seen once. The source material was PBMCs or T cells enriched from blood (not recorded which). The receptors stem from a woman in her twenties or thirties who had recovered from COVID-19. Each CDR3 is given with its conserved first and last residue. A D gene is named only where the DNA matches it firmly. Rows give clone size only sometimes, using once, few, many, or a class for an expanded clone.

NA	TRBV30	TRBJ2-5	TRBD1	CAWSGTGEETQYF	TGTGCCTGGTCTGGGACAGGGGAAGAGACCCAGTACTTC
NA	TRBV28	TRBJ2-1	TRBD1	CASSLAFPGQAIYNEQFF	TGTGCCAGCAGTTTAGCTTTTCCGGGACAGGCGATATACAATGAGCAGTTCTTC
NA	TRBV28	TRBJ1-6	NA	CASTRWQTNNSPLHF	TGTGCCAGCACCCGTTGGCAGACTAATAATTCACCCCTCCACTTT
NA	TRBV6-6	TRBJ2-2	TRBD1	CASRPRGRGGELFF	TGTGCCAGCAGACCCAGGGGGCGCGGCGGGGAGCTGTTTTTT
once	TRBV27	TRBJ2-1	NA	CASQHRSYNEQFF	TGTGCCAGCCAGCACCGGAGCTACAATGAGCAGTTCTTC
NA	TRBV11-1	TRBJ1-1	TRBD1	CASSFRGTGDTEAFF	TGTGCCAGCAGCTTCCGTGGGACAGGGGACACTGAAGCTTTCTTT
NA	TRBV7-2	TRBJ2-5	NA	CASSPDSGRMAQYF	TGTGCCAGCAGCCCTGACAGCGGGCGCATGGCCCAGTACTTC
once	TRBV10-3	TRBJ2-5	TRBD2	CAISESGLAGGETQYF	TGTGCCATCAGTGAGTCGGGACTAGCGGGAGGAGAGACCCAGTACTTC
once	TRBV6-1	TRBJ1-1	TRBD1	CASSGDRVGTEAFF	TGTGCCAGCAGTGGGGACAGGGTCGGAACTGAAGCTTTCTTT
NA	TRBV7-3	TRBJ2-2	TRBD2	CASSRGPLAGEGGELFF	TGTGCCAGCAGCAGGGGTCCTCTAGCGGGAGAAGGCGGGGAGCTGTTTTTT
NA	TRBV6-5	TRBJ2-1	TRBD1	CASSYSTGEVVFF	TGTGCCAGCAGTTACTCGACAGGGGAAGTGGTGTTCTTC